This T cell receptor (beta chain) is drawn from a study of blood T cell repertoires in COVID-19 (dated by TCRdb to the early 2020s). Regarding the study in general: The collaborator samples originated in the United States, Italy and Spain and spanned the acute and convalescent phases of COVID-19. The material from the prospective study consisted of cDNA or gDNA derived from T cells, B-cell-depleted T cells, or PBMCs. Subjects who had been exposed to COVID-19, were actively infected with it, or had recovered from it provided the deeply sampled blood TCRbeta repertoires that made up the dataset. The repertoires were released in a freely available public database meant as a resource for research on the immune response to SARS-CoV-2. Samples were obtained from the ongoing ImmuneRACE study (first 160 participants) and from about 1,300 subjects provided by 6 global collaborators. Sample metadata almost always included a de-identified subject ID, COVID-19 status, age in years and sex. Where available, HLA class I and class II types were taken from metadata supplied by the sample provider and were not determined by assay-based typing.

For this clone: There is no known antigen for this receptor. One base away there is no much larger clone; base qualities are not given.

The full study reports these points: Clinical and demographic metadata were provided uncurated, with the amount varying by source and participant.

Whole blood was collected in K2EDTA tubes by collaborating institutions according to the institutions' own protocols. For TCRbeta analysis, collaborator samples were shipped as frozen whole blood, as isolated PBMCs, or as DNA extracted from either sample type. The immunoSEQ Assay, a bias-controlled multiplex PCR, was used to amplify TCRbeta CDR3 regions from genomic DNA. In the authors' own workflow: The number of nucleated cells in each sample was estimated by amplification of reference gene primers within the assay. To quantify the absolute abundance of each unique TCRbeta CDR3 rearrangement, sequence reads were collapsed and filtered. For each sample, productive Simpson clonality was calculated as the square root of Simpson's diversity index across productive rearrangements. TCRdb mirrors the immuneACCESS table, restricted to in-frame sequences. Some clones are absent from its copies; in checked studies, under half trace to an unresolved V gene, and the reason for the others is unknown. For V, J and clone size, that table is used; D and trimming come from the DNA. In this sample the table shows around 30,000 clones, approximately 85% of which occur a single time. Clones ranked in the top ten supply around 6.6% of the sample.

Sequences SEHNR (CDR1) and FQNEAQ (CDR2) are obtained from the germline V gene (reference sequence). Here V drops 2 bases and J drops 4 bases, and the junction holds 4 bases not matched to any gene. The cysteine opens and the phenylalanine closes a CDR3 of 15 amino acids. Only CDR3 DNA is held: 45 bases, read in frame from base 1. This sequence was found in a man aged 60 to 75 with active COVID-19. This sequence uses TRBV7-9 and TRBJ2-1, with 8 bases in between that match TRBD2. Sample: peripheral blood. The DNA sequence is TGTGCCAGCAGCTTACTTAGCGGGATATACAATGAGCAGTTCTTC. Its protein product is CASSLLSGIYNEQFF.